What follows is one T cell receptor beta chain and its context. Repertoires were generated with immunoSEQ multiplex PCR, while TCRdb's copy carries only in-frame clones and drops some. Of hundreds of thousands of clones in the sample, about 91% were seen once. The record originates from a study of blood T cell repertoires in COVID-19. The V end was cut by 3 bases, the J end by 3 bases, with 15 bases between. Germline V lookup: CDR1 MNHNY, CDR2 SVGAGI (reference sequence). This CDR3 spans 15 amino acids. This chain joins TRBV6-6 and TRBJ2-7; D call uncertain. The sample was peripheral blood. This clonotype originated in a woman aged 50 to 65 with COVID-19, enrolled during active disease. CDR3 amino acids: CASSYVPDGVYEQYF. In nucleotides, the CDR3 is TGTGCCAGCAGTTATGTCCCCGATGGAGTCTACGAGCAGTACTTC.